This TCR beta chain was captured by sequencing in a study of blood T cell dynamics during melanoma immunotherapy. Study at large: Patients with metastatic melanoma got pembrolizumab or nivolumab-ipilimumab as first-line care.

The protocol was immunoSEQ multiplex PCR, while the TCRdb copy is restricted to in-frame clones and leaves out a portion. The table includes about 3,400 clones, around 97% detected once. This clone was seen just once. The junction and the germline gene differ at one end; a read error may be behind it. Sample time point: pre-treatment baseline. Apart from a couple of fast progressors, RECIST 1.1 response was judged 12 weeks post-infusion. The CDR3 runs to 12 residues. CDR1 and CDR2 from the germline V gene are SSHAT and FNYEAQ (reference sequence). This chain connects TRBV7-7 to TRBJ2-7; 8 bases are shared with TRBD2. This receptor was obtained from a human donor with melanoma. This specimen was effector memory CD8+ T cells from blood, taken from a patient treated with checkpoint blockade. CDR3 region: CASSLDGGEPVF. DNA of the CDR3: TGTGCTAGCAGCTTAGACGGGGGGGAGCCCGTCTTC.